This T cell receptor (beta chain) was profiled in a study of shared clonotypes between healthy human individuals. This clone turned up a few times. CDR1 and CDR2 (germline): MGHDK, SYGVNS. The CDR3 spans 15 residues. The V end lost 4 bases, the J end lost 2 bases, and 13 bases lay between the germline ends. The method was immunoSEQ multiplex PCR; TCRdb's version includes in-frame clones alone and lacks a portion of them. The sample holds 100,000 to 120,000 clones, 55% to 80% seen once. The sequenced sample consisted of memory CD8+ T cells sorted from blood. Indicated subset: CD45RO+ cells pooled with CCR7-negative TemRA cells. This chain uses TRBV25-1 with TRBJ2-3; D unclear. The receptor was derived from a woman in her twenties or thirties in good health. CDR3: CASSVRVHDTDTQYF. Written as DNA, the CDR3 is TGTGCCAGCAGTGTTCGGGTCCATGACACAGATACGCAGTATTTT.